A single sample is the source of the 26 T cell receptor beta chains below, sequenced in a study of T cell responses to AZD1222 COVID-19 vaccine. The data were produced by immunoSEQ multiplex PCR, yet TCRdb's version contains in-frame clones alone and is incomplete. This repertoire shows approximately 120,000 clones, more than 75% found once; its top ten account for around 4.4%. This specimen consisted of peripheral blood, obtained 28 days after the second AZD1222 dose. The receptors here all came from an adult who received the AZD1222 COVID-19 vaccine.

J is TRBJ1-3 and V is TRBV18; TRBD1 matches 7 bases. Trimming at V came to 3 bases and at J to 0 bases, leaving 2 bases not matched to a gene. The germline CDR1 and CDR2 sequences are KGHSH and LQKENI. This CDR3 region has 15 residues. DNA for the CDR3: TGTGCCAGCTCACCCGACAGGGACTCTGGAAACACCATATATTTT. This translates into CASSPDRDSGNTIYF. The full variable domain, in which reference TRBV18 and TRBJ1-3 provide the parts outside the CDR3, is NAGVMQNPRHLVRRRGQEARLRCSPMKGHSHVYWYRQLPEEGLKFMVYLQKENIIDESGMPKERFSAEFPKEGPSILRIQQVVRGDSAAYFCASSPDRDSGNTIYFGEGSWLTVV.

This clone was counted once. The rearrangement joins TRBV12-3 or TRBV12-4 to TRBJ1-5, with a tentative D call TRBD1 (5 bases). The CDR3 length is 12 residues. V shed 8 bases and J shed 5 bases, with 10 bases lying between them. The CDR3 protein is CASSGQDQPQHF. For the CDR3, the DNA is TGTGCCAGCTCGGGGCAGGATCAGCCCCAGCATTTT.

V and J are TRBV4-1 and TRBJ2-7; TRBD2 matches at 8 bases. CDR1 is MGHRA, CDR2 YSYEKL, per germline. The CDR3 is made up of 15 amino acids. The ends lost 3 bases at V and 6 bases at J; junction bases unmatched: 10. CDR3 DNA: TGCGCCAGCAGCCATAGACTAGCGAGAGCTAGCGAGCAGTACTTC. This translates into CASSHRLARASEQYF.

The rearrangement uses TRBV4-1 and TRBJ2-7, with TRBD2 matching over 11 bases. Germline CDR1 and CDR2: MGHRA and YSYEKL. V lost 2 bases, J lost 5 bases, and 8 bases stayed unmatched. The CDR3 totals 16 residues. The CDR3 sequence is CASSQIKGLAGDEQYF. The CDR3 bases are TGCGCCAGCAGCCAAATAAAAGGACTAGCGGGCGACGAGCAGTACTTC.

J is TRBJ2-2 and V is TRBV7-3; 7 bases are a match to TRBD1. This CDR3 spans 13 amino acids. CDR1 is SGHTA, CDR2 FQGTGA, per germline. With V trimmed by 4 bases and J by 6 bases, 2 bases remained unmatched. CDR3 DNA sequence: TGTGCCAGCAGCTCCCAGGGGGCCGGGGAGCTGTTTTTT. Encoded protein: CASSSQGAGELFF.

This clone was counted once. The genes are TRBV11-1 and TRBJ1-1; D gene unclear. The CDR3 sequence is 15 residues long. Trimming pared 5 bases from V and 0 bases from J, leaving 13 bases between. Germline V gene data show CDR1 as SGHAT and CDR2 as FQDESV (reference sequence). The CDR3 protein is CASSPQVLMNTEAFF. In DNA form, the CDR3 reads TGTGCCAGCAGCCCCCAAGTCCTTATGAACACTGAAGCTTTCTTT.

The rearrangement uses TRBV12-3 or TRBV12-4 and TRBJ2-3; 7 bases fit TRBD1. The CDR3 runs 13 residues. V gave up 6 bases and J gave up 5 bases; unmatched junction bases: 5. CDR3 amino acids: CASRPDREDTQYF. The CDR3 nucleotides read TGTGCCAGCAGACCCGACAGGGAAGATACGCAGTATTTT.

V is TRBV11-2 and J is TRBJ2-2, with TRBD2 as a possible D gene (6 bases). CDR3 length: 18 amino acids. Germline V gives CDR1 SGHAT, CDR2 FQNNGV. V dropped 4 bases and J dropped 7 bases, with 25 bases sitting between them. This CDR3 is CASSSPSWASASRGELFF. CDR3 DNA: TGTGCCAGCAGCTCCCCTAGTTGGGCTAGCGCTTCTCGCGGGGAGCTGTTTTTT.

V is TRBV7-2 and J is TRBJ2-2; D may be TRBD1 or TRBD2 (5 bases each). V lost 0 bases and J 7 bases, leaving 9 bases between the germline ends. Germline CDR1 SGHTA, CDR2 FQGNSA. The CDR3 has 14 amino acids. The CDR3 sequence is CASSLAGENGELFF. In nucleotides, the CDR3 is TGTGCCAGCAGCTTAGCGGGGGAGAACGGGGAGCTGTTTTTT.

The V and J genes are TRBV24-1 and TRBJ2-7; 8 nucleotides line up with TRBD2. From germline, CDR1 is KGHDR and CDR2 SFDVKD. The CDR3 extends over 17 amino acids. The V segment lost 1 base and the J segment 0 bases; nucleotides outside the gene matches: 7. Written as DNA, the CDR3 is TGTGCCACCAGTGATTTCCCGAAACTAGCGGCCTCCTACGAGCAGTACTTC. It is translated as CATSDFPKLAASYEQYF.

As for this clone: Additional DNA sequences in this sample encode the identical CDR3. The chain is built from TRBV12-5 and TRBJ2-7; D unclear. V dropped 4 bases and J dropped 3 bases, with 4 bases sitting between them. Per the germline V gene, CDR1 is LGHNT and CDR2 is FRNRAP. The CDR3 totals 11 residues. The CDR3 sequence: CASGSNYEQYF. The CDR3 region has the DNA TGTGCTAGTGGTTCAAACTACGAGCAGTACTTC.

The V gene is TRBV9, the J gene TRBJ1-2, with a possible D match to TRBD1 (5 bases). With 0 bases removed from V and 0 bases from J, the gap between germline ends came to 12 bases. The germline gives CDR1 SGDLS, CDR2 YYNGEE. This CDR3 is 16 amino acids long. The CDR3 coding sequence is TGTGCCAGCAGCGTAGCTAAGTGGGGCTCTAACTATGGCTACACCTTC. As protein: CASSVAKWGSNYGYTF.

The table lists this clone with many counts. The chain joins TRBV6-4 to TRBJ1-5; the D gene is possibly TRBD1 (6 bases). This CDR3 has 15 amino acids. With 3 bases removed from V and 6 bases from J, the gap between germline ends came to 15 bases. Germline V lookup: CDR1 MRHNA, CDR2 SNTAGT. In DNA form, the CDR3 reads TGTGCCAGCAGTGAGGGGGCGGGAAGGGGTCAGCCCCAGCATTTT. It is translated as CASSEGAGRGQPQHF.

CDR3 in DNA: TGTGCCAGTTCCCGGGACAGGGCTACGGTTAATGAGCAGTTCTTC. Translating gives CASSRDRATVNEQFF. The chain employs TRBV11-3 and TRBJ2-1; 9 nucleotides align to TRBD1. Germline-derived CDR1 and CDR2 are SGHNT and YENEEA. With 9 bases clipped from V and 7 bases from J, the junction kept 13 bases outside the gene matches. CDR3 length: 15 amino acids.

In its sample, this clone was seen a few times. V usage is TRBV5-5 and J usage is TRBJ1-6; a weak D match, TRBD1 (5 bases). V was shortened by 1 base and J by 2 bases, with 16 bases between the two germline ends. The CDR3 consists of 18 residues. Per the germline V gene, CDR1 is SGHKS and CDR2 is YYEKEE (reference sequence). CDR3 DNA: TGTGCCAGCAGCTTGATCCGGCAGGGTGGCCCCTATAATTCACCCCTCCACTTT. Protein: CASSLIRQGGPYNSPLHF. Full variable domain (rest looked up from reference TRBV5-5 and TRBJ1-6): DAGVTQSPTHLIKTRGQQVTLRCSPISGHKSVSWYQQVLGQGPQFIFQYYEKEERGRGNFPDRFSARQFPNYSSELNVNALLLGDSALYLCASSLIRQGGPYNSPLHFGNGTRLTVT.

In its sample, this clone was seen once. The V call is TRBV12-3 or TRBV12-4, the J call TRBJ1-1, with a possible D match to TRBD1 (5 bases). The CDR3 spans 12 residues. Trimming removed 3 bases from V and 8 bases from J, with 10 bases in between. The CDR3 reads CASSFQGGEAFF. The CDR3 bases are TGTGCCAGCAGTTTTCAGGGCGGGGAAGCTTTCTTT.

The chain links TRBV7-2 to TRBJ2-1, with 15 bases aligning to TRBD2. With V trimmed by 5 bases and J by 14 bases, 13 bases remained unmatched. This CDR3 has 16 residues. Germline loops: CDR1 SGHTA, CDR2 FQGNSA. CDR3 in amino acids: CASSPPGLAGGKAKFF. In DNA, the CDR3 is TGTGCCAGCAGCCCACCGGGACTAGCGGGAGGTAAGGCTAAGTTCTTC.

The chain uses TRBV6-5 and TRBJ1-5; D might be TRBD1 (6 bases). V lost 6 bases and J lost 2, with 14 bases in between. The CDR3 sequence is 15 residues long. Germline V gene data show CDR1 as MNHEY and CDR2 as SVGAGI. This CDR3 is CASRPNRVGNQPQHF. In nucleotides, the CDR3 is TGTGCCAGCAGGCCCAACAGGGTTGGCAATCAGCCCCAGCATTTT.

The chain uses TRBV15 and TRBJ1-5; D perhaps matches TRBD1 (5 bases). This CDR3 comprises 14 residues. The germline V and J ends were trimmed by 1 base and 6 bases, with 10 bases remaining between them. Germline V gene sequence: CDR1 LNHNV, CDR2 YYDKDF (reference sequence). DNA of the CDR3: TGTGCCACCAGCAGAGGCGGGGGACTTCAGCCCCAGCATTTT. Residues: CATSRGGGLQPQHF.

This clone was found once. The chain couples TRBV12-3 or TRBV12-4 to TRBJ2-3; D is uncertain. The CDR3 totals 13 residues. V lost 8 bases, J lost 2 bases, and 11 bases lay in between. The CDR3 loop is CASRSDLTDTQYF. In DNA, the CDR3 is TGTGCCAGCCGTTCTGATCTCACAGATACGCAGTATTTT.

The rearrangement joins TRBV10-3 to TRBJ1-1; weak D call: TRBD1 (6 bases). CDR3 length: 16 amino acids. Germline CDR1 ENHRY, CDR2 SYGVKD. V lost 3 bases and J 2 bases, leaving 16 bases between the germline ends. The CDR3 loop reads CAISEPITGINTEAFF. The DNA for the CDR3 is TGTGCCATCAGTGAACCGATCACAGGGATCAACACTGAAGCTTTCTTT.

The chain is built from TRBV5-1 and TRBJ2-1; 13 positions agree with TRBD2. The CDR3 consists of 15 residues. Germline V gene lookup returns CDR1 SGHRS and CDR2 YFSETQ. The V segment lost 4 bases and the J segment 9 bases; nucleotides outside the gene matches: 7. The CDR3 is CASSQRTSGSTEQFF. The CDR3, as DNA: TGCGCCAGCAGCCAAAGGACTAGCGGGAGCACTGAGCAGTTCTTC.

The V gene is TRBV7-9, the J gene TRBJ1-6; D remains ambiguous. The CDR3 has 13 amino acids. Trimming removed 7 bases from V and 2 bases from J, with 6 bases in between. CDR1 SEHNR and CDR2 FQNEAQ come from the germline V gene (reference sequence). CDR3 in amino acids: CASTKTYNSPLHF. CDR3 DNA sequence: TGTGCCAGCACCAAGACCTATAATTCACCCCTCCACTTT.

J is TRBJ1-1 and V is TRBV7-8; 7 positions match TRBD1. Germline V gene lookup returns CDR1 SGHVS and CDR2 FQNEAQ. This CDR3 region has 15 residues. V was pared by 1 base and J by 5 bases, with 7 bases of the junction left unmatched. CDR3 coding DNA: TGTGCCAGCAGCTTAGACAGGGGAGGATATACTGAAGCTTTCTTT. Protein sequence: CASSLDRGGYTEAFF. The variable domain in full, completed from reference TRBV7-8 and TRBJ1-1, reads GAGVSQSPRYKVAKRGQDVALRCDPISGHVSLFWYQQALGQGPEFLTYFQNEAQLDKSGLPSDRFFAERPEGSVSTLKIQRTQQEDSAVYLCASSLDRGGYTEAFFGQGTRLTVV.

CDR3 sequence (DNA): TGTGCCAGCAGTTACCTGCGGAGCTCTGGAAACACCATATATTTT. Protein product: CASSYLRSSGNTIYF. The chain couples TRBV6-2 or TRBV6-3 to TRBJ1-3; D remains ambiguous. Trimming took 2 bases from V and 0 from J, leaving 8 bases between them. The CDR3 totals 15 residues. Germline assignment: CDR1 MNHEY and CDR2 SVGEGT.

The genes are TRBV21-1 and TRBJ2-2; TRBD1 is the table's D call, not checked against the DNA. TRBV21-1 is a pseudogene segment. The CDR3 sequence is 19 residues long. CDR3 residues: CASSKASYNWTGGGGELFF. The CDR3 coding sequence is TGTGCCAGCAGCAAAGCGAGTTATAATTGGACAGGTGGAGGCGGGGAGCTGTTTTTT.